This T cell receptor beta chain stems from a study of shared T cell receptors in the human thymus. Sequenced by immunoSEQ multiplex PCR; TCRdb stores in-frame clones only, minus some. The sample holds about 380,000 clones; around 93% are singletons and the top ten take roughly 0.02%. V lost 5 bases and J lost 3, with 10 bases in between. The CDR3 contains 13 residues. Germline V lookup: CDR1 MNHEY, CDR2 SMNVEV (reference sequence). Sequences were obtained from thymocytes. The origin of this receptor is a human donor. The V gene is TRBV27, the J gene TRBJ1-1; D may be TRBD1 (5 bases). The CDR3 spells CASSIQGDTEAFF. The CDR3 region has the DNA TGTGCCAGCAGTATTCAGGGTGACACTGAAGCTTTCTTT.